This T cell receptor beta chain was obtained from a study of T cell changes during pregnancy in multiple sclerosis. Trimming left V 5 bases short and J 4 bases short, with 15 bases between. Germline loops: CDR1 SGHVS, CDR2 FNYEAQ. There are 14 residues in the CDR3. Sequenced by immunoSEQ multiplex PCR; TCRdb stores in-frame clones only, minus some. The sample comprises about 75,000 clones, around 94% of which are singletons, and roughly 0.14% rests with the top ten. The receptor was derived from a female donor with multiple sclerosis, enrolled in a pregnancy study. Sequencing was performed on CD4+ T cells from peripheral blood mononuclear cells, taken after pregnancy. The chain links TRBV7-6 to TRBJ2-7; D perhaps matches TRBD2 (5 bases). The CDR3 region is CASSRTGRGYEQYF. DNA of the CDR3: TGTGCCAGCAGCCGGACTGGTCGAGGATACGAGCAGTACTTC.